This T cell receptor beta chain was sequenced for a study of blood T cells in healthy people across ages. V gave up 10 bases and J gave up 2 bases; unmatched junction bases: 12. The germline V gene encodes CDR1 ENHRY and CDR2 SYGVKD. The CDR3 loop spans 15 amino acids. A second PCR, run for roughly 6 to 11 cycles, used a sample-barcoded 5' primer plus a J-beta primer mix. The study obtained at least 2.5 million CDR3-containing paired-end reads from every sample. MiXCR, applied by TCRdb to the 5' RACE reads, yields one record per CDR3 protein. In the table there are about 640,000 distinct CDR3 sequences, roughly three fifths of which are singletons.

The gene calls are TRBV10-3 and TRBJ2-3; 7 bases agree with TRBD1. This TCR derives from a man between 60 and 75 years old in good health. The sample was blood. The chain's CDR3 is CATSQGQRFTDTQYF. The CDR3 region has the DNA TGTGCCACCAGCCAGGGACAGAGATTCACAGATACGCAGTATTTT.